This T cell receptor (beta chain) appears in the sequencing data of a study of blood T cell repertoires in COVID-19. Study context: Specimens from acute and convalescent COVID-19 originated in the United States, Italy and Spain. T cells, B-cell-depleted T cells, or PBMCs supplied cDNA or gDNA.

In the original workflow: Amplification from reference gene primers served as the basis for estimated nucleated cell counts. TCRdb's table, derived via immunoSEQ multiplex PCR, lists solely in-frame clones and lacks some. That table supplies the V and J calls and clone size; D and trimming were determined from the DNA. The top ten hold just over 5% of the sample, which has about 71,000 clones, around nine tenths seen once. The sequenced material came from peripheral blood. The clonotype originates from a woman younger than 35 with acute or convalescent COVID-19.

CDR3 DNA: TGTGCCAGCAGTGTCTTATCGTCTTTCCGGGACAGCTATGGCTACACCTTC. This codes for CASSVLSSFRDSYGYTF. The genes are TRBV2 and TRBJ1-2; 7 bases are a match to TRBD1. The CDR3 is 17 residues long. With 4 bases clipped from V and 4 bases from J, the junction kept 15 bases outside the gene matches. The germline V gene has CDR1 SNHLY and CDR2 FYNNEI.